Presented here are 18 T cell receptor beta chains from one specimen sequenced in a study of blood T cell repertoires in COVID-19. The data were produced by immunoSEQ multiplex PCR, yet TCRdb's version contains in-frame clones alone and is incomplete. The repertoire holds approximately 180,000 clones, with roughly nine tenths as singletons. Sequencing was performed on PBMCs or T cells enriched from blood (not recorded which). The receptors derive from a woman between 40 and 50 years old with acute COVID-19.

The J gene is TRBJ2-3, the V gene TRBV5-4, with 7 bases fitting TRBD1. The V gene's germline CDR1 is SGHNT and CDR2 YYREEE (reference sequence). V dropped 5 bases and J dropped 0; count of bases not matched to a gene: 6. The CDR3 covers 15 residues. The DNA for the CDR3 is TGTGCCAGCAGTTCTCCGGGACAGAGCACAGATACGCAGTATTTT. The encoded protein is CASSSPGQSTDTQYF.

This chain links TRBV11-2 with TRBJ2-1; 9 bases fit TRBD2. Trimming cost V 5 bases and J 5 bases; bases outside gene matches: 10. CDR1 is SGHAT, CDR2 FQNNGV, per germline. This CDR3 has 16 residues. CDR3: CASSPRGAGGNNEQFF. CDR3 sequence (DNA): TGTGCCAGCAGCCCCAGGGGAGCGGGGGGTAACAATGAGCAGTTCTTC.

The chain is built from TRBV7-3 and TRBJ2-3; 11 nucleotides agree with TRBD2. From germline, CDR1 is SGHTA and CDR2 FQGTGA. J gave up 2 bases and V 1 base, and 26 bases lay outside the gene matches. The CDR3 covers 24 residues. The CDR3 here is CASSLSPPRDYLAGGPVPTDTQYF. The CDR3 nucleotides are TGTGCCAGCAGCTTAAGCCCACCCCGAGACTATCTAGCGGGGGGCCCCGTCCCCACAGATACGCAGTATTTT.

CDR3 loop: CASSMRRWGQPGSPLHF. CDR3 sequence (DNA): TGTGCCAGTAGTATGAGGAGATGGGGACAGCCCGGGTCACCCCTCCACTTT. The V call is TRBV19, the J call TRBJ1-6; 7 bases align to TRBD1. After removal of 3 bases from V and 10 bases from J, the junction contained 15 bases not matched to a gene. The germline gives CDR1 LNHDA, CDR2 SQIVND (reference sequence). This CDR3 comprises 17 residues.

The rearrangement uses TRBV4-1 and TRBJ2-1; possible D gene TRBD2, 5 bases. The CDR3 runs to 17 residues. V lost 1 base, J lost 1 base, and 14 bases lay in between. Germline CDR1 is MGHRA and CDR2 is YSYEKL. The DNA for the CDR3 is TGCGCCAGCAGCCAAGTCGCTAGCAGAGCGTCCTACAATGAGCAGTTCTTC. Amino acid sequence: CASSQVASRASYNEQFF.

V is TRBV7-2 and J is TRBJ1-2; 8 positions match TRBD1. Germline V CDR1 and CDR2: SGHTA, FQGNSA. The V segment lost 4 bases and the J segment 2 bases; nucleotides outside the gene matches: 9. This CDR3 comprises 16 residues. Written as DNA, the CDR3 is TGTGCCAGCAGCTGGACAGGGAGGTCGGTGAACTATGGCTACACCTTC. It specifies CASSWTGRSVNYGYTF. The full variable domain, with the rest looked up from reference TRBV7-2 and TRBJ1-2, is GAGVSQSPSNKVTEKGKDVELRCDPISGHTALYWYRQSLGQGLEFLIYFQGNSAPDKSGLPSDRFSAERTGGSVSTLTIQRTQQEDSAVYLCASSWTGRSVNYGYTFGSGTRLTVV.

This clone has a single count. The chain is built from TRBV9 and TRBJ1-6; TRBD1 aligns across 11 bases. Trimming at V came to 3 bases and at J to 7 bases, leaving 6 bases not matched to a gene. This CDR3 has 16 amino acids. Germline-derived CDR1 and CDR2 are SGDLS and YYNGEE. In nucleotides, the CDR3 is TGTGCCAGCAGCGGGGGACAGGGGGTTGCGAATTCACCCCTCCACTTT. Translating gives CASSGGQGVANSPLHF.

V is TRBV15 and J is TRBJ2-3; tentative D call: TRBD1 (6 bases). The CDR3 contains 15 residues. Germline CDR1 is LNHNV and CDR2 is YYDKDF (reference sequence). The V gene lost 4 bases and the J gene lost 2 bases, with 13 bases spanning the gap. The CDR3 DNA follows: TGTGCCACCAGCACCAGGAACAGGGCCACAGATACGCAGTATTTT. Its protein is CATSTRNRATDTQYF. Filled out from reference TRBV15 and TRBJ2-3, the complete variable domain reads DAMVIQNPRYQVTQFGKPVTLSCSQTLNHNVMYWYQQKSSQAPKLLFHYYDKDFNNEADTPDNFQSRRPNTSFCFLDIRSPGLGDTAMYLCATSTRNRATDTQYFGPGTRLTVL.

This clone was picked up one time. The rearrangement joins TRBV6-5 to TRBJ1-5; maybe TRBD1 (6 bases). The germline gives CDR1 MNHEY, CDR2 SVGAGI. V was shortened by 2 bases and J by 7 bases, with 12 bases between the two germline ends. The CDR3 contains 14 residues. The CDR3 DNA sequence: TGTGCCAGCAGTTACCGTGCACAGGGACAGCCCCAGCATTTT. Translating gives CASSYRAQGQPQHF.

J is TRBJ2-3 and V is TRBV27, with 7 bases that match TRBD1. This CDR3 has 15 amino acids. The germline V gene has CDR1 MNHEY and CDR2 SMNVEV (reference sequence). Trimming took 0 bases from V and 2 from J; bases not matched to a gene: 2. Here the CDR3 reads CASSLSGQFTDTQYF. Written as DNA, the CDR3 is TGTGCCAGCAGTTTATCGGGACAGTTCACAGATACGCAGTATTTT.

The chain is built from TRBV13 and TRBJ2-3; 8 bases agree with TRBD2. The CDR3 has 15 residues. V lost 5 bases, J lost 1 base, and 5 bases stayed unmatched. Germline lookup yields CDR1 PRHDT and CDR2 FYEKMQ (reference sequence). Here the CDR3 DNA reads TGTGCCAGCAGCCGATCCGGGGGGGGCACAGATACGCAGTATTTT. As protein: CASSRSGGGTDTQYF.

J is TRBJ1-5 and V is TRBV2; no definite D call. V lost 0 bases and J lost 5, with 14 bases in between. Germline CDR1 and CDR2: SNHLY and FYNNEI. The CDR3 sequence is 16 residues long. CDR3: CASSEAMTQRDQPQHF. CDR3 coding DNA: TGTGCCAGCAGTGAAGCCATGACTCAGAGGGATCAGCCCCAGCATTTT.

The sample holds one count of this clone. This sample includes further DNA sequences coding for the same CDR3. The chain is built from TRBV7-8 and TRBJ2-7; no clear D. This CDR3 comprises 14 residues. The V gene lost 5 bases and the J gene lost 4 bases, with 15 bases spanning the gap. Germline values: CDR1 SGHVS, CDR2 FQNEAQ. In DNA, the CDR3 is TGTGCCAGCAGCCTAGGGTCGCGGATTTACGAGCAGTACTTC. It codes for CASSLGSRIYEQYF.

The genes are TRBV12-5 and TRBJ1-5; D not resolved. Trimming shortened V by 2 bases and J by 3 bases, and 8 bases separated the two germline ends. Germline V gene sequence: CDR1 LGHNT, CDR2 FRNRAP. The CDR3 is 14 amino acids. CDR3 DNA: TGTGCTAGTGGTTTGATCCCGTTCAATCAGCCCCAGCATTTT. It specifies CASGLIPFNQPQHF.

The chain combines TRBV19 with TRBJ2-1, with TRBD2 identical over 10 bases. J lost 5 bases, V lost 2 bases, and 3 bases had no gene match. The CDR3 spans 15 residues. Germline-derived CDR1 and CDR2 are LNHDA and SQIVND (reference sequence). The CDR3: CASSIPSGGHNEQFF. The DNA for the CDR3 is TGTGCCAGTAGTATACCTAGCGGGGGCCACAATGAGCAGTTCTTC.

CDR3 residues: CAWAGQGMGNQPQHF. CDR3 nucleotides: TGTGCCTGGGCGGGACAGGGAATGGGCAATCAGCCCCAGCATTTT. This chain joins TRBV30 and TRBJ1-5, with 9 bases fitting TRBD1. Losses at the gene ends were 5 bases for V and 2 bases for J; bases not matched to a gene: 7. CDR1 GTSNPN and CDR2 SVGIG come from the germline V gene (reference sequence). The CDR3 runs 15 residues.

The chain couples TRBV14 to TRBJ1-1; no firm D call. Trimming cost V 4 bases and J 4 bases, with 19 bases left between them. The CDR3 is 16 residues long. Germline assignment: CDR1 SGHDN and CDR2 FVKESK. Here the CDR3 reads CASSPYRGTWGTEAFF. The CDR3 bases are TGTGCCAGCAGCCCCTACCGGGGAACGTGGGGCACTGAAGCTTTCTTT.

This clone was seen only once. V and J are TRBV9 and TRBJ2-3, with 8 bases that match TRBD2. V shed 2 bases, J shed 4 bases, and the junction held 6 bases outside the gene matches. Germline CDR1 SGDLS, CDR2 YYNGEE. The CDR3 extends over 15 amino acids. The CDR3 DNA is TGTGCCAGCAGCGTCGGGGGGGCCAGGGCAGATACGCAGTATTTT. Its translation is CASSVGGARADTQYF.